Presented here are 15 T cell receptor beta chains from one specimen sequenced in a study of human T cells and chemical hapten exposure. Time point meaning: healthy volunteer bleed at 6 weeks. Blood, whole and unfractionated, served as the source for total RNA extraction. TCRdb re-called the RACE reads through MiXCR, storing one row per CDR3 protein. Of around 65,000 distinct CDR3 sequences detected, roughly 6.6% appear once; the ten largest clones hold 3% to 3.5%. The sample comprised whole blood. These receptors all stem from a female donor in good health. Some clones in this sample may be carry-over from other donors' samples.

This clonotype appeared many times. This chain connects TRBV20-1 to TRBJ1-4, with 8 bases matching TRBD1. The germline CDR1 and CDR2 sequences are DFQATT and SNEGSKA (reference sequence). The CDR3 is made up of 13 amino acids. J lost 6 bases, V lost 3 bases, and 3 bases had no gene match. The CDR3: CSASRGRDEKLFF. The CDR3 DNA reads as TGCAGTGCTAGCAGGGGGCGCGATGAAAAACTGTTTTTT.

V and J are TRBV7-9 and TRBJ2-7; D may be TRBD1 (6 bases). Trimming took off 6 bases at V and 3 bases at J, with 12 bases between the two ends. The CDR3 is made up of 13 amino acids. Looked up from germline, CDR1 is SEHNR and CDR2 is FQNEAQ (reference sequence). CDR3 protein: CASSSDSFYEQYF. CDR3 coding DNA: TGTGCCAGCAGTTCGGACAGCTTCTACGAGCAGTACTTC.

V gene TRBV28 combines with J gene TRBJ2-7, with D unresolved. Germline CDR1 reads MDHEN; CDR2 reads SYDVKM. Between the trimmed V and J ends, which lost 7 bases and 6 bases, there was a span of 10 bases. The CDR3 totals 11 residues. The CDR3 nucleotides are TGTGCCAGCACCCGCAGGACCGAGCAGTACTTC. Its translation: CASTRRTEQYF.

This clonotype was counted a few times. The V gene is TRBV18, the J gene TRBJ2-3; D remains ambiguous. The CDR3 consists of 11 residues. Trimming took off 6 bases at V and 4 bases at J, with 5 bases between the two ends. From germline, CDR1 is KGHSH and CDR2 LQKENI. The CDR3 loop reads CASSKADTQYF. The CDR3 DNA reads TGTGCCAGCTCTAAGGCAGATACGCAGTATTTT.

This clonotype was recorded many times. The chain recombines TRBV10-3 with TRBJ2-7; 7 positions match TRBD1. V lost 0 bases and J lost 0; bases outside the gene matches: 8. CDR1 is ENHRY and CDR2 is SYGVKD in the germline V gene. CDR3 size: 17 residues. CDR3 DNA sequence: TGTGCCATCAGTGAGTCGGGGACAGAGAGGAGCTCCTACGAGCAGTACTTC. Amino acids: CAISESGTERSSYEQYF.

This clonotype was observed many times. The V call is TRBV12-3 or TRBV12-4, the J call TRBJ2-3; 12 positions match TRBD2. The J segment lost 6 bases and the V segment lost 5 bases, leaving 9 bases of the junction unmatched. The CDR3 extends over 16 amino acids. The CDR3 nucleotides read TGTGCCAGCAGTGATCGACTAGCGGGAGTTACGGATACGCAGTATTTT. Amino acid sequence: CASSDRLAGVTDTQYF.

The gene calls are TRBV5-1 and TRBJ2-1; TRBD2 might be the D (6 bases). V lost 2 bases and J lost 10, with 13 bases in between. The CDR3 totals 13 residues. In germline, CDR1 is SGHRS, CDR2 YFSETQ. Here the CDR3 reads CASSFEEGLEQFF. In nucleotides, the CDR3 is TGCGCCAGCAGCTTCGAGGAGGGACTCGAGCAGTTCTTC.

The CDR3 DNA follows: TGTGCCAGCAGTCCCCAGGGGGCAGCTTTCGGGGAGCTGTTTTTT. Translating gives CASSPQGAAFGELFF. V and J are TRBV27 and TRBJ2-2; 8 bases align to TRBD1. J gave up 7 bases and V 5 bases, and 9 bases lay outside the gene matches. The germline CDR1 and CDR2 sequences are MNHEY and SMNVEV (reference sequence). There are 15 residues in the CDR3.

In this sample, this clonotype turned up a few times. This chain uses TRBV27 with TRBJ1-6; 7 bases fit TRBD1. The CDR3 is made up of 16 amino acids. Germline V CDR1 and CDR2: MNHEY, SMNVEV (reference sequence). V lost 0 bases to trimming and J lost 10 bases; unmatched junction nucleotides: 9. The CDR3 reads CASSLSSGQWNSPLHF. Here the CDR3 DNA reads TGTGCCAGCAGTTTATCGTCGGGACAGTGGAACTCACCCCTCCACTTT.

V gene TRBV28 combines with J gene TRBJ2-7, with a weak D call TRBD1 (6 bases). V lost 3 bases to trimming and J lost 1 base, with 16 bases between them. CDR1 MDHEN and CDR2 SYDVKM come from the germline V gene. CDR3 size: 16 residues. The CDR3 loop reads CASSFILDSNSYEQYF. In DNA, the CDR3 is TGTGCCAGCAGTTTTATACTGGACAGCAATTCCTACGAGCAGTACTTC.

This clonotype was observed at least ten times. The chain links TRBV20-1 to TRBJ1-6, with 7 bases aligning to TRBD1. Per the germline V gene, CDR1 is DFQATT and CDR2 is SNEGSKA (reference sequence). The CDR3 is made up of 15 amino acids. V was pared by 1 base and J by 9 bases, with 9 bases of the junction left unmatched. CDR3 sequence (DNA): TGCAGTGCTAGAGTAGGGGGCGGTATAATTTCACCCCTCCACTTT. This encodes CSARVGGGIISPLHF.

This clonotype came up a few times. The chain joins TRBV6-5 to TRBJ1-6, with 7 bases identical to TRBD1. Losses at the gene ends were 5 bases for V and 11 bases for J; bases not matched to a gene: 6. The germline V gene has CDR1 MNHEY and CDR2 SVGAGI. The CDR3 is 13 residues long. The CDR3 bases are TGTGCCAGCAGTGCCCGACAGGGTACACCCCTCCACTTT. Its translation: CASSARQGTPLHF.

Ten or more counts support this clonotype. The chain joins TRBV6-5 to TRBJ2-2; 7 positions agree with TRBD1. V trimming: 6 bases; J trimming: 7 bases; junction bases outside the gene matches: 5. This CDR3 has 13 amino acids. CDR1 and CDR2 from the germline V gene are MNHEY and SVGAGI. In DNA, the CDR3 is TGTGCCAGCAGCCCGACAGGGAACGGGGAGCTGTTTTTT. Its translation: CASSPTGNGELFF.

This clonotype came up many times. The chain is built from TRBV29-1 and TRBJ2-1; 7 nucleotides agree with TRBD1. The CDR3 is 12 residues long. The V and J ends lost 7 bases and 3 bases, in that order; junction bases with no gene match: 3. Germline CDR1 and CDR2: SQVTM and ANQGSEA. CDR3 loop: CSAGDSYNEQFF. In DNA, the CDR3 is TGCAGCGCTGGGGACAGCTACAATGAGCAGTTCTTC.

Ten or more counts support this clonotype. This rearrangement joins TRBV7-2 to TRBJ2-3; D is perhaps TRBD2 (5 bases). CDR1 SGHTA and CDR2 FQGNSA come from the germline V gene. V was pared by 2 bases and J by 1 base, with 19 bases between. CDR3 length equals 18 residues. In nucleotides, the CDR3 is TGTGCCAGCAGCTTACCCCCTCGACTAAACGGGGGCACAGATACGCAGTATTTT. It yields the protein CASSLPPRLNGGTDTQYF.